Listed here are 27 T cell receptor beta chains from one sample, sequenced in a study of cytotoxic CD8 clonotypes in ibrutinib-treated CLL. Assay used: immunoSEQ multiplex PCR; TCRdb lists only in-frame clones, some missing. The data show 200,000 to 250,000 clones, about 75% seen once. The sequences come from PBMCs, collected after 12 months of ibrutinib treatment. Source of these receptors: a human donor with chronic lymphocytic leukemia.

This CDR3 is CASSVVAAYSGNTIYF. In DNA, the CDR3 is TGTGCCAGCAGCGTAGTTGCAGCCTACTCTGGAAACACCATATATTTT. This chain joins TRBV9 and TRBJ1-3, with D unclear. CDR3 length equals 16 residues. The ends were cut back, 0 bases at V and 0 bases at J, with 10 bases in the middle. CDR1 SGDLS and CDR2 YYNGEE come from the germline V gene. Complete variable domain (other parts from reference TRBV9 and TRBJ1-3): DSGVTQTPKHLITATGQRVTLRCSPRSGDLSVYWYQQSLDQGLQFLIQYYNGEERAKGNILERFSAQQFPDLHSELNLSSLELGDSALYFCASSVVAAYSGNTIYFGEGSWLTVV.

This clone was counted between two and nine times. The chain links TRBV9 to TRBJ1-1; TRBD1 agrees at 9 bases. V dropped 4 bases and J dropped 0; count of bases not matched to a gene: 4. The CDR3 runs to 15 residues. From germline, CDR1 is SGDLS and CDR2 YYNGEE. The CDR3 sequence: CASSPGTGLNTEAFF. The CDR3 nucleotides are TGTGCCAGCAGCCCAGGGACAGGGTTGAACACTGAAGCTTTCTTT.

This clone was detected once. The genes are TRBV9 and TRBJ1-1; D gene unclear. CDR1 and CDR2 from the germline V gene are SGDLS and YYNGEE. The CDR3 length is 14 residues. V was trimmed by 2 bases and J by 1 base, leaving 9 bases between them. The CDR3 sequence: CASSVRRTNTEAFF. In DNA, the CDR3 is TGTGCCAGCAGCGTTCGGCGGACGAACACTGAAGCTTTCTTT.

Here the CDR3 reads CASSSTTGYYEQYF. The CDR3 DNA is TGTGCCAGCAGTTCCACGACAGGATACTACGAGCAGTACTTC. The chain uses TRBV27 and TRBJ2-7; weak D call: TRBD1 (6 bases). The V and J ends lost 4 bases and 3 bases respectively, with 13 bases between them. There are 14 residues in the CDR3. From germline, CDR1 is MNHEY and CDR2 SMNVEV (reference sequence).

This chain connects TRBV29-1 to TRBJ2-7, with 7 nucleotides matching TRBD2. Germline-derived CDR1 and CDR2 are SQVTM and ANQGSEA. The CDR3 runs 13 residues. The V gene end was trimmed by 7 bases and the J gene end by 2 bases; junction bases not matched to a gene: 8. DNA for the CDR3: TGCAGCGGATCTAGCGGATTAACCTACGAGCAGTACTTC. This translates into CSGSSGLTYEQYF.

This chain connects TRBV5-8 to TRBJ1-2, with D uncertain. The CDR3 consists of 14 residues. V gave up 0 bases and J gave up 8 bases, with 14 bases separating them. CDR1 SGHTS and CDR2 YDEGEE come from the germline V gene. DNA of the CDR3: TGTGCCAGCAGCTTGGTTACGCGCTCGGGAGGCTACACCTTC. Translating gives CASSLVTRSGGYTF.

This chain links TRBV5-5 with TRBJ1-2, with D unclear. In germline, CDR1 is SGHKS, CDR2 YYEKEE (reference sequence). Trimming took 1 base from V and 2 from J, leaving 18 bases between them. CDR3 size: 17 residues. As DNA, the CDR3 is TGTGCCAGCAGCTTGTCGGATTCGCGTGTCGGAAACTATGGCTACACCTTC. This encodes CASSLSDSRVGNYGYTF.

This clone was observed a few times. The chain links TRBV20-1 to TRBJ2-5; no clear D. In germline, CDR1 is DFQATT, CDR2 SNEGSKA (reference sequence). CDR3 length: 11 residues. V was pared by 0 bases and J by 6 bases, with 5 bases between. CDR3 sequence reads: CSARERQTQYF. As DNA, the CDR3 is TGCAGTGCTAGAGAACGACAGACCCAGTACTTC.

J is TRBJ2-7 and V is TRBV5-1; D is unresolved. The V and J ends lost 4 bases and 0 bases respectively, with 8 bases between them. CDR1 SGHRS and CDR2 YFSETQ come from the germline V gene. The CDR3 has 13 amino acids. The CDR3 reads CASSLESSYEQYF. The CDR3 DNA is TGCGCCAGCAGCCTCGAGAGCTCCTACGAGCAGTACTTC.

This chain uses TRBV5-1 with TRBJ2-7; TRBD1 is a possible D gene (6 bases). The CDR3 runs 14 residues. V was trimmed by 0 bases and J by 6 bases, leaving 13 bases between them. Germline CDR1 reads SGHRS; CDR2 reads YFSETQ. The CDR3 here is CASSLEQGFSEQYF. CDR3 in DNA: TGCGCCAGCAGCTTGGAGCAGGGGTTCAGCGAGCAGTACTTC.

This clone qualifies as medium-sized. The CDR3 DNA reads TGTGCCAGCAGCGAGGCCGGGGGGCGGGAGACCCAGTACTTC. Translation gives CASSEAGGRETQYF. The gene calls are TRBV5-4 and TRBJ2-5; a possible D gene is TRBD2 (7 bases). The CDR3 sequence is 14 residues long. Trimming removed 4 bases at V and 5 bases at J, with 15 bases between. Germline V gene data show CDR1 as SGHNT and CDR2 as YYREEE (reference sequence).

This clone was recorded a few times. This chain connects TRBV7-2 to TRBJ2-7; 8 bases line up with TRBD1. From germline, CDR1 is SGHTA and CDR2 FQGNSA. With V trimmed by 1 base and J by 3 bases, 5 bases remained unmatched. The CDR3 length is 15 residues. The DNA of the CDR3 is TGTGCCAGCAGCTTAGGGACAGGGATGGTCTACGAGCAGTACTTC. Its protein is CASSLGTGMVYEQYF.

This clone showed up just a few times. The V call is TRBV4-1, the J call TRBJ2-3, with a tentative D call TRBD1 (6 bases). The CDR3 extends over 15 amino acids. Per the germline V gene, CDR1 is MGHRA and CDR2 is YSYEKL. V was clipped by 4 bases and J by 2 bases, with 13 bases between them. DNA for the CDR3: TGCGCCAGCAGCCTAGGGGGTCAGGTCACAGATACGCAGTATTTT. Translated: CASSLGGQVTDTQYF.

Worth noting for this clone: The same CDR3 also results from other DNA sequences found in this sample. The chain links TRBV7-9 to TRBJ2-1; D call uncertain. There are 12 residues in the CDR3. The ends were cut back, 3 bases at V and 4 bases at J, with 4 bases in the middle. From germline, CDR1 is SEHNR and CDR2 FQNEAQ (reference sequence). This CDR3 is CASSLGYNEQFF. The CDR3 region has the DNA TGTGCCAGCAGCTTGGGTTACAATGAGCAGTTCTTC.

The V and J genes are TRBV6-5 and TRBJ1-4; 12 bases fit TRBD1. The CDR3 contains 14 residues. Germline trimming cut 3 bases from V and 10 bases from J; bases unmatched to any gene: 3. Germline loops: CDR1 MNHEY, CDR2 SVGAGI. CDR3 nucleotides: TGTGCCAGCAGTTATGGGACAGGGGGCGGAAAACTGTTTTTT. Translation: CASSYGTGGGKLFF.

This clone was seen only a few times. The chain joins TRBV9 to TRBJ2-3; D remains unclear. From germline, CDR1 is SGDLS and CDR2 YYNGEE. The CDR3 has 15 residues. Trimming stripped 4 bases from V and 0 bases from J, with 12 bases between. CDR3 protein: CASSSRSDSTDTQYF. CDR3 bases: TGTGCCAGCAGCTCGAGATCGGACAGCACAGATACGCAGTATTTT.

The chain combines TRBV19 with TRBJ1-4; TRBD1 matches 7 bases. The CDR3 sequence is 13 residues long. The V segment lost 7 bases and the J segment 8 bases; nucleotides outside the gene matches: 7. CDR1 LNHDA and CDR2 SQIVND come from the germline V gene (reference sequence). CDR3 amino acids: CASMVQGREKLFF. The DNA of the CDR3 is TGTGCCAGTATGGTACAGGGGAGGGAAAAACTGTTTTTT.

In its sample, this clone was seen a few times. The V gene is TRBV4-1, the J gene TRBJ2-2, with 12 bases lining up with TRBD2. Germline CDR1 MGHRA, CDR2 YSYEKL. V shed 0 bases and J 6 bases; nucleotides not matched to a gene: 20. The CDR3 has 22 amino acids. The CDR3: CASSQDEKVGLAGWYWAGELFF. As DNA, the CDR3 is TGCGCCAGCAGCCAAGATGAAAAGGTAGGACTAGCGGGATGGTATTGGGCCGGGGAGCTGTTTTTT.

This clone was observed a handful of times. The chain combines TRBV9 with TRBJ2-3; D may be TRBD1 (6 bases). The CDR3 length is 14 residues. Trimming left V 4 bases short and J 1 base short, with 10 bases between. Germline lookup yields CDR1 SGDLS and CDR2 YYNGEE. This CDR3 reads CASSPRTGTDTQYF. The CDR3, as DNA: TGTGCCAGCAGCCCCCGGACAGGCACAGATACGCAGTATTTT. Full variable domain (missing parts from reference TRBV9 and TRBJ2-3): DSGVTQTPKHLITATGQRVTLRCSPRSGDLSVYWYQQSLDQGLQFLIQYYNGEERAKGNILERFSAQQFPDLHSELNLSSLELGDSALYFCASSPRTGTDTQYFGPGTRLTVL.

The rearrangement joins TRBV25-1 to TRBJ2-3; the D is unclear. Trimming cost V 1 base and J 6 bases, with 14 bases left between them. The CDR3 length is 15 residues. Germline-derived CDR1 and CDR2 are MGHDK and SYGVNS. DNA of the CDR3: TGTGCCAGCAGTGAATTGTGGTCCCAGGACGATACGCAGTATTTT. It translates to CASSELWSQDDTQYF.

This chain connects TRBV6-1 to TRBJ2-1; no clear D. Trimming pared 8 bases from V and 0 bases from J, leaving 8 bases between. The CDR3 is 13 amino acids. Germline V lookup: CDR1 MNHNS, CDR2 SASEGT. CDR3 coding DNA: TGTGCCAGCGGACGGAGCTCCTACAATGAGCAGTTCTTC. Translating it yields CASGRSSYNEQFF.

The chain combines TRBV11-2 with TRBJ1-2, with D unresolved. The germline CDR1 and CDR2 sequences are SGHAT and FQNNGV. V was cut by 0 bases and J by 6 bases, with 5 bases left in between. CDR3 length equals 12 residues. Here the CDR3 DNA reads TGTGCCAGCAGCTTAGACCGGGATGGCTACACCTTC. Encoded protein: CASSLDRDGYTF.

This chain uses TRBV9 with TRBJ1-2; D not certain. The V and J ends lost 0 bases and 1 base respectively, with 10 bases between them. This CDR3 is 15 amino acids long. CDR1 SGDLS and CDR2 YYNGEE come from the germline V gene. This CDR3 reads CASSVDGRDNYGYTF. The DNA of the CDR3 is TGTGCCAGCAGCGTAGACGGGAGGGATAACTATGGCTACACCTTC. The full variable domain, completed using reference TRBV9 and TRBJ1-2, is DSGVTQTPKHLITATGQRVTLRCSPRSGDLSVYWYQQSLDQGLQFLIQYYNGEERAKGNILERFSAQQFPDLHSELNLSSLELGDSALYFCASSVDGRDNYGYTFGSGTRLTVV.

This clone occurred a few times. The CDR3: CASTADRGTNYEQYF. CDR3 coding DNA: TGTGCCAGCACCGCGGACAGGGGGACAAACTACGAGCAGTACTTC. The chain is built from TRBV6-5 and TRBJ2-7; 10 positions agree with TRBD1. Trimming at V came to 7 bases and at J to 3 bases, leaving 9 bases not matched to a gene. The germline gives CDR1 MNHEY, CDR2 SVGAGI. CDR3 length: 15 residues.

In DNA, the CDR3 is TGTGCCTGGTCCGGCGGGACCTCTGGAAACACCATATATTTT. Translating it yields CAWSGGTSGNTIYF. J is TRBJ1-3 and V is TRBV30; TRBD1 might be the D (5 bases). Per germline, CDR1 GTSNPN and CDR2 SVGIG (reference sequence). V dropped 5 bases and J dropped 0 bases, with 11 bases sitting between them. The CDR3 is made up of 14 amino acids. The full variable domain, in which reference TRBV30 and TRBJ1-3 provide the parts outside the CDR3, is SQTIHQWPATLVQPVGSPLSLECTVEGTSNPNLYWYRQAAGRGLQLLFYSVGIGQISSEVPQNLSASRPQDRQFILSSKKLLLSDSGFYLCAWSGGTSGNTIYFGEGSWLTVV.

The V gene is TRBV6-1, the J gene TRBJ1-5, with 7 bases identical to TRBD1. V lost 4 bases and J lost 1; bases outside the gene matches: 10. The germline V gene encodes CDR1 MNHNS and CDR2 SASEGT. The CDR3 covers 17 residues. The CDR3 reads CASSVKQGPGSNQPQHF. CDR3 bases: TGTGCCAGCAGTGTTAAACAGGGGCCGGGGAGCAATCAGCCCCAGCATTTT.

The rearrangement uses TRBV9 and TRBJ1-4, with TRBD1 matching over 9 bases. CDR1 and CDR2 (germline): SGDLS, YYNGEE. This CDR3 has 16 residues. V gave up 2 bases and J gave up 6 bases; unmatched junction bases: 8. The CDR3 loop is CASSVSRDREYEKLFF. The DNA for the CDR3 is TGTGCCAGCAGCGTGAGCCGGGACAGGGAATATGAAAAACTGTTTTTT.